These T cell receptor beta chains were read from a single sample in a study of shared clonotypes between healthy human individuals. Method: immunoSEQ multiplex PCR; TCRdb's copy keeps in-frame clones and lacks some. In the table there are more than 2,000,000 clones, approximately 92% of which are singletons. The sample taken for sequencing was naive CD4+ T cells sorted from blood. The receptors were sampled from a man between 18 and 35 years old in good health. Each CDR3 is given with its conserved first and last residue. A D gene is named only where the DNA matches it firmly.

v_gene	len	j_gene	d_gene	CDR3aa
TRBV19	16	TRBJ2-2	TRBD2	CASSPLAGGGTGELFF
TRBV11-3	12	TRBJ2-7	TRBD2	CASSRRGARQYF
TRBV5-1	13	TRBJ1-2	.	CASSQDGNYGYTF
TRBV12-5	15	TRBJ1-1	.	CASDPGLTGGTEAFF
TRBV5-4	15	TRBJ2-3	TRBD1	CASSRTGRSTDTQYF
TRBV6-5	14	TRBJ2-7	TRBD2	CASSSAGGWGEQYF
TRBV6-5	15	TRBJ2-1	.	CASSYNRGGYNEQFF
TRBV5-6	15	TRBJ2-7	.	CASSLWHKASYEQYF
TRBV5-8	19	TRBJ2-6	.	CASSRPGNRLTSGANVLTF
TRBV11-2	14	TRBJ2-7	TRBD1	CASSSGQGSYEQYF
TRBV11-2	12	TRBJ1-2	.	CASSRVGAGYTF
TRBV19	15	TRBJ2-5	.	CASSIYSGGQETQYF
TRBV19	15	TRBJ2-7	TRBD2	CASSVLAGPTYEQYF
TRBV30	15	TRBJ1-3	.	CAWSVRAATGNTIYF
TRBV6-6	11	TRBJ2-1	.	CASSLDYEQFF
TRBV30	14	TRBJ1-4	.	CAWSLEIRSEKLFF
TRBV28	14	TRBJ2-7	TRBD1	CASSGRTGTSEQYF
TRBV5-1	15	TRBJ2-7	.	CASSLQGLGGYEQYF
TRBV5-5	16	TRBJ1-4	TRBD1	CASNISPGQGGEKLFF
TRBV6-5	16	TRBJ1-5	.	CASSLTGHGQSEPQHF
TRBV19	14	TRBJ1-4	.	CASSIRGRSEKLFF
TRBV28	14	TRBJ1-1	.	CASSLFAIGTEAFF
TRBV18	13	TRBJ2-7	.	CASSVELQTEQYF
TRBV9	14	TRBJ1-1	TRBD1	CASSPQDRATEAFF
TRBV18	16	TRBJ2-3	TRBD2	CASSPPTGGGTDTQYF
TRBV30	13	TRBJ1-2	TRBD1	CAWSRGPDYGYTF
TRBV28	14	TRBJ1-5	TRBD1	CASRQTGANQPQHF
TRBV7-9	16	TRBJ1-2	.	CASSPRIGALNYGYTF
TRBV5-4	15	TRBJ2-7	TRBD1	CASSHGGQGSYEQYF
TRBV4-3	13	TRBJ2-2	.	CASSPRVTGELFF
TRBV4-1	13	TRBJ2-2	.	CASSQSSPGELFF
TRBV27	14	TRBJ2-1	TRBD2	CASSITSGSNEQFF
TRBV7-2	16	TRBJ2-2	.	CASREIGSLHTGELFF
TRBV2	13	TRBJ1-1	.	CASTVAGYTEAFF
TRBV30	14	TRBJ1-3	.	CACTNRAFGNTIYF
TRBV6-5	14	TRBJ2-3	.	CASRDSRGTDTQYF
TRBV6-6	14	TRBJ1-1	.	CASSSPPLGTEAFF
TRBV2	16	TRBJ1-5	.	CASSEGRGYSNQPQHF
TRBV5-1	18	TRBJ2-6	.	CASSLAKSGGSGANVLTF
TRBV19	14	TRBJ2-1	TRBD2	CASSILAGEGEQFF
TRBV10-3	15	TRBJ2-7	TRBD2	CAISDPSGGAYEQYF
TRBV28	15	TRBJ2-7	TRBD1	CASSAGTGPPYEQYF